The 12 T cell receptor beta chains below all came from one sample that was sequenced in a study of blood T cells in healthy people across ages. For the second PCR, which ran for roughly 7 to 11 cycles, a sample-barcoded 5' primer and a J-beta primer mix were used. TCRdb fed the 5' RACE reads into MiXCR, producing one record per CDR3 protein. The repertoire consists of roughly 680,000 distinct CDR3 sequences, with around 50% occurring once and the leading ten covering 13%. The specimen was blood. All receptors derive from an elderly woman in good health.

The chain joins TRBV15 to TRBJ1-2; D ambiguous. V lost 3 bases and J 3 bases, leaving 11 bases between the germline ends. CDR1 is LNHNV, CDR2 YYDKDF, per germline (reference sequence). The CDR3 sequence is 14 residues long. CDR3 sequence reads: CATSRDLRDYGYTF. In DNA, the CDR3 is TGTGCCACCAGCAGGGACCTAAGGGACTATGGCTACACCTTC.

In its sample, this clonotype was seen many times. This rearrangement joins TRBV27 to TRBJ1-2; TRBD1 aligns across 8 bases. Trimming cost V 3 bases and J 4 bases; bases outside gene matches: 7. CDR3 length equals 15 residues. CDR1 MNHEY and CDR2 SMNVEV come from the germline V gene (reference sequence). This chain's CDR3 is CASSLGQGALYGYTF. CDR3 nucleotides: TGTGCCAGCAGTTTGGGGCAGGGGGCTCTCTATGGCTACACCTTC.

This clonotype was observed once. The genes are TRBV20-1 and TRBJ2-5; 8 bases agree with TRBD1. Germline CDR1 and CDR2: DFQATT and SNEGSKA (reference sequence). With V trimmed by 2 bases and J by 4 bases, 6 bases remained unmatched. The CDR3 spans 14 residues. CDR3 sequence reads: CSARMGDRLETQYF. CDR3 DNA sequence: TGCAGTGCTAGAATGGGGGACAGGTTAGAGACCCAGTACTTC.

The sample holds a few counts of this clonotype. This chain joins TRBV14 and TRBJ1-4, with D uncertain. Trimming removed 4 bases at V and 0 bases at J, with 18 bases between. CDR3 length: 18 amino acids. CDR1 and CDR2 (germline): SGHDN, FVKESK. CDR3 DNA sequence: TGTGCCAGCAGCCTGAAAAGAGGGCTCTACCCAACTAATGAAAAACTGTTTTTT. It is translated as CASSLKRGLYPTNEKLFF.

The chain recombines TRBV29-1 with TRBJ2-5; maybe TRBD1 (6 bases). CDR3 size: 12 residues. V was pared by 8 bases and J by 7 bases, with 17 bases between. The germline V gene has CDR1 SQVTM and CDR2 ANQGSEA. DNA of the CDR3: TGCAGCTCACCGGACAGTCAGGGGACCCAGTACTTC. Residues: CSSPDSQGTQYF.

This clonotype was recorded many times. The rearrangement uses TRBV24-1 and TRBJ2-1; 9 bases line up with TRBD2. Germline CDR1 and CDR2: KGHDR and SFDVKD. Losses at the gene ends were 4 bases for V and 3 bases for J; bases not matched to a gene: 3. The CDR3 consists of 15 residues. CDR3: CATSDLTSGYNEQFF. CDR3 DNA sequence: TGTGCCACCAGTGACCTGACTAGCGGCTACAATGAGCAGTTCTTC.

The chain employs TRBV4-2 and TRBJ2-7, with unresolved D. The CDR3 is 15 amino acids. CDR1 LGHNA and CDR2 YNFKEQ come from the germline V gene. Deletions cut 3 bases from V and 5 bases from J, with 17 bases between. In DNA, the CDR3 is TGTGCCAGCAGCCAGATTGGGGTCAGTAGAGACGAGCAGTACTTC. This sequence encodes CASSQIGVSRDEQYF.

The chain joins TRBV20-1 to TRBJ2-3; perhaps TRBD1 as D (5 bases). Per the germline V gene, CDR1 is DFQATT and CDR2 is SNEGSKA (reference sequence). V was trimmed by 6 bases and J by 8 bases, leaving 21 bases between them. The CDR3 consists of 14 residues. CDR3 loop: CSATGTGYGGTQYF. The CDR3 DNA follows: TGCAGTGCAACAGGCACAGGCTACGGTGGTACGCAGTATTTT.

This clonotype was seen ten or more times. This chain uses TRBV6-6 with TRBJ1-5; 7 positions match TRBD1. The germline CDR1 and CDR2 sequences are MNHNY and SVGAGI (reference sequence). Trimming removed 5 bases from V and 13 bases from J; junction bases left unmatched: 8. The CDR3 is made up of 12 amino acids. The CDR3 coding sequence is TGTGCCAGCAGTGAACCGGGACAGCATCAGCATTTT. Translation: CASSEPGQHQHF.

This clonotype appeared a few times. The J gene is TRBJ1-2, the V gene TRBV7-9; D is unresolved. CDR3 length: 13 amino acids. Trimming removed 2 bases at V and 8 bases at J, with 12 bases between. Looked up from germline, CDR1 is SEHNR and CDR2 is FQNEAQ (reference sequence). The CDR3 reads CASSLHRVEGYTF. The DNA for the CDR3 is TGTGCCAGCAGCTTACACCGCGTGGAGGGCTACACCTTC.

The chain recombines TRBV27 with TRBJ2-2; TRBD1 matches at 9 bases. CDR3 length: 16 amino acids. From germline, CDR1 is MNHEY and CDR2 SMNVEV (reference sequence). V lost 6 bases and J lost 8; bases outside the gene matches: 13. CDR3 nucleotide sequence: TGTGCCAGCAGACTACTCCCGGGACAGGGTGCGGGGGAGCTGTTTTTT. Its protein is CASRLLPGQGAGELFF.

The chain joins TRBV7-9 to TRBJ1-5; D is unresolved. The germline V gene encodes CDR1 SEHNR and CDR2 FQNEAQ (reference sequence). V dropped 1 base and J dropped 6 bases, with 4 bases sitting between them. The CDR3 covers 12 residues. The CDR3 DNA is TGTGCCAGCAGCTTAGGCACTCAGCCCCAGCATTTT. Its protein product is CASSLGTQPQHF. The full variable domain, with the rest looked up from reference TRBV7-9 and TRBJ1-5, is DTGVSQNPRHKITKRGQNVTFRCDPISEHNRLYWYRQTLGQGPEFLTYFQNEAQLEKSRLLSDRFSAERPKGSFSTLEIQRTEQGDSAMYLCASSLGTQPQHFGDGTRLSIL.